Sequencing of this TCR beta chain was carried out in a study of cytomegalovirus exposure and HLA in healthy donors. The assay was immunoSEQ multiplex PCR, and TCRdb's table has in-frame clones only and misses some. The sample includes 120,000 or so clones, approximately 95% of them seen just once. About this clone itself: What it binds is not known.

General observations from the study: The study labeled 180 or so TCR beta chains cytomegalovirus-associated.

CDR1 is MNHNS and CDR2 is SASEGT in the germline V gene. V lost 1 base and J lost 8; bases outside the gene matches: 22. The CDR3 spans 20 residues. This clonotype was sampled from a man aged 18 to 29 in good health and CMV-seronegative. The V gene is TRBV6-1, the J gene TRBJ2-1, with 8 bases matching TRBD2. The sample was PBMCs. Written as DNA, the CDR3 is TGTGCCAGCAGTGAAGAGGTGAGGCTAGCGGGCCGCTCACACGGAGATGAGCAGTTCTTC. This gives the protein CASSEEVRLAGRSHGDEQFF.